These 31 T cell receptor beta chains originate from one sample sequenced in a study of tumor-infiltrating lymphocytes in localized non-small cell lung cancer. TCRdb keeps only in-frame clones here, not all; method: immunoSEQ multiplex PCR. The sample holds tens of thousands of clones, roughly two thirds seen once. The sequenced material came from lung tumor tissue. Receptors were obtained from a human donor with non-small cell lung cancer.

Remarks on this clone: This specimen includes other DNA sequences encoding the same CDR3. The J gene is TRBJ2-3, the V gene TRBV9, with 9 bases identical to TRBD2. After removal of 5 bases from V and 3 bases from J, the junction contained 4 bases not matched to a gene. Germline values: CDR1 SGDLS, CDR2 YYNGEE. This CDR3 has 14 residues. The CDR3 loop is CASSGSGRTDTQYF. DNA of the CDR3: TGTGCCAGCAGTGGTAGCGGGAGAACAGATACGCAGTATTTT.

This clone has just a few counts. This rearrangement joins TRBV6-1 to TRBJ1-4; D is perhaps TRBD1 (5 bases). This CDR3 spans 12 amino acids. Trimming took off 6 bases at V and 10 bases at J, with 12 bases between the two ends. Germline CDR1 is MNHNS and CDR2 is SASEGT. In DNA form, the CDR3 reads TGTGCCAGCAGGCCCCGGGGGGGAAAACTGTTTTTT. Translating gives CASRPRGGKLFF.

V and J are TRBV7-2 and TRBJ2-2, with 13 bases fitting TRBD2. The length of the CDR3 is 18 residues. Germline V gene lookup returns CDR1 SGHTA and CDR2 FQGNSA. V lost 3 bases to trimming and J lost 6 bases; unmatched junction nucleotides: 10. The CDR3 region has the DNA TGTGCCAGCAGCTTCTACTCCGGGACTAGCGGGATAGCCGGGGAGCTGTTTTTT. It specifies CASSFYSGTSGIAGELFF.

The chain recombines TRBV5-1 with TRBJ1-4; TRBD1 matches at 7 bases. J gave up 6 bases and V 3 bases, and 5 bases lay outside the gene matches. The CDR3 has 14 residues. Per the germline V gene, CDR1 is SGHRS and CDR2 is YFSETQ. The CDR3 DNA follows: TGCGCCAGCAGCTCCGGGACAGACTATGAAAAACTGTTTTTT. Translation gives CASSSGTDYEKLFF.

The V and J genes are TRBV11-3 and TRBJ2-5; 13 bases match TRBD2. Germline CDR1 and CDR2: SGHNT and YENEEA. This CDR3 is built from 17 residues. Trimming cost V 3 bases and J 0 bases; bases outside gene matches: 4. The CDR3 protein is CASSLGTSGAHQETQYF. The CDR3 DNA follows: TGTGCCAGCAGCTTGGGGACTAGCGGGGCCCACCAAGAGACCCAGTACTTC.

In DNA, the CDR3 is TGTGCCATCAGTGAGGGCGACTACAATGAGCAGTTCTTC. It translates to CAISEGDYNEQFF. The chain links TRBV10-3 to TRBJ2-1; no clear D. The CDR3 is 13 amino acids. V dropped 2 bases and J dropped 3 bases, with 5 bases sitting between them. The germline CDR1 and CDR2 sequences are ENHRY and SYGVKD.

This chain joins TRBV10-3 and TRBJ2-1; a possible D gene is TRBD2 (6 bases). Germline-derived CDR1 and CDR2 are ENHRY and SYGVKD. Trimming shortened V by 4 bases and J by 9 bases, and 13 bases separated the two germline ends. The CDR3 consists of 13 residues. CDR3 bases: TGTGCCATCAGTGGACTCCAGGGAGGTGAGCAGTTCTTC. It is translated as CAISGLQGGEQFF.

The chain has TRBV11-2 and TRBJ2-6; no clear D gene. Germline V gene data show CDR1 as SGHAT and CDR2 as FQNNGV. CDR3 length equals 16 residues. V shed 5 bases and J shed 0 bases, with 11 bases lying between them. The CDR3 DNA reads as TGTGCCAGCAGCGGAAGTAGAAACTCTGGGGCCAACGTCCTGACTTTC. Translation: CASSGSRNSGANVLTF.

A few counts support this clone. V gene TRBV2 combines with J gene TRBJ1-4; 10 bases are shared with TRBD1. There are 14 residues in the CDR3. Trimming cost V 6 bases and J 8 bases; bases outside gene matches: 6. Per the germline V gene, CDR1 is SNHLY and CDR2 is FYNNEI. CDR3 protein: CASRRDRGEEKLFF. In DNA form, the CDR3 reads TGTGCCAGCAGACGGGACAGGGGAGAGGAAAAACTGTTTTTT. Filled out from reference TRBV2 and TRBJ1-4, the complete variable domain reads EPEVTQTPSHQVTQMGQEVILRCVPISNHLYFYWYRQILGQKVEFLVSFYNNEISEKSEIFDDQFSVERPDGSNFTLKIRSTKLEDSAMYFCASRRDRGEEKLFFGSGTQLSVL.

The chain recombines TRBV7-9 with TRBJ1-2, with 10 bases aligning to TRBD1. The CDR3 is 14 residues long. The ends lost 5 bases at V and 8 bases at J; junction bases unmatched: 8. CDR1 is SEHNR, CDR2 FQNEAQ, per germline (reference sequence). In DNA, the CDR3 is TGTGCCAGCAGCCTTAACGACAGGGGGCAAGGCTACACCTTC. As protein: CASSLNDRGQGYTF.

V and J are TRBV9 and TRBJ2-3, with 16 positions matching TRBD2. V shed 1 base and J 3 bases; nucleotides not matched to a gene: 5. Germline CDR1 reads SGDLS; CDR2 reads YYNGEE. The CDR3 consists of 18 residues. DNA for the CDR3: TGTGCCAGCAGCGTACTCCCGGGACTAGCGGGAGGGACAGATACGCAGTATTTT. The encoded protein is CASSVLPGLAGGTDTQYF.

The CDR3 nucleotides are TGTGCCAGTAGTTCCGGGACAGTTTCCAAGCAGTTCTTC. Protein: CASSSGTVSKQFF. V usage is TRBV19 and J usage is TRBJ2-1, with TRBD1 matching 7 bases. Germline-derived CDR1 and CDR2 are LNHDA and SQIVND (reference sequence). With V trimmed by 5 bases and J by 11 bases, 9 bases remained unmatched. CDR3 length: 13 amino acids.

The chain employs TRBV12-1 and TRBJ2-6; the DNA was not used to check the table's D call, TRBD1. TRBV12-1 is termed a pseudogene. This CDR3 comprises 18 residues. The chain's CDR3 is CASSQPTGFHRGANVLTF. The CDR3 coding sequence is TGTGCCAGCAGCCAACCCACAGGGTTTCATCGTGGGGCCAACGTCCTGACTTTC.

The chain employs TRBV4-1 and TRBJ2-7; D assignment may be TRBD1 or TRBD2 (6 bases each). V lost 0 bases and J lost 9, with 15 bases in between. Germline V gene data show CDR1 as MGHRA and CDR2 as YSYEKL. The CDR3 is 14 residues long. This chain's CDR3 is CASSQDTGALGQYF. In nucleotides, the CDR3 is TGCGCCAGCAGCCAAGATACGGGGGCATTAGGGCAGTACTTC.

The chain carries TRBV5-1 and TRBJ1-4, with D possibly matching TRBD1 (6 bases). Germline loops: CDR1 SGHRS, CDR2 YFSETQ. This CDR3 is 13 amino acids long. V gave up 3 bases and J gave up 8 bases, with 11 bases separating them. The CDR3: CASSSGDGEKLFF. The CDR3 DNA reads as TGCGCCAGCAGCTCAGGGGACGGGGAAAAACTGTTTTTT. Drawing the rest from reference TRBV5-1 and TRBJ1-4, the complete variable domain is KAGVTQTPRYLIKTRGQQVTLSCSPISGHRSVSWYQQTPGQGLQFLFEYFSETQRNKGNFPGRFSGRQFSNSRSEMNVSTLELGDSALYLCASSSGDGEKLFFGSGTQLSVL.

The rearrangement joins TRBV6-5 to TRBJ1-4, with 9 bases matching TRBD1. CDR1 and CDR2 (germline): MNHEY, SVGAGI. The V gene end was trimmed by 0 bases and the J gene end by 7 bases; junction bases not matched to a gene: 6. The CDR3 spans 16 residues. The CDR3 nucleotides are TGTGCCAGCAGTTACTCCGCCGGGACAGGGAGTGAAAAACTGTTTTTT. This translates into CASSYSAGTGSEKLFF.

This sequence joins TRBV30 and TRBJ2-5, with D possibly TRBD1 on 5 matching bases. Germline assignment: CDR1 GTSNPN and CDR2 SVGIG (reference sequence). V lost 4 bases and J 5 bases, leaving 14 bases between the germline ends. The CDR3 loop spans 13 amino acids. The DNA of the CDR3 is TGTGCCTGGACCCAGGGTTTGCGGGAGACCCAGTACTTC. Residues: CAWTQGLRETQYF.

Points on this clone: A read error may produce the germline difference seen at one junction end. The J gene is TRBJ1-1, the V gene TRBV29-1; no clear D. CDR1 is SQVTM, CDR2 ANQGSEA, per germline. The CDR3 is 13 residues long. The CDR3 DNA sequence: TGCAGCGCTTTCAGCGCTCAGAACGCTGAAGCTTTCTTT. This translates into CSAFSAQNAEAFF.

The rearrangement links TRBV18 to TRBJ1-1; a weak D match, TRBD1 (5 bases). CDR1 is KGHSH and CDR2 is LQKENI in the germline V gene. The CDR3 loop spans 15 amino acids. Trimming removed 3 bases at V and 1 base at J, with 12 bases between. In DNA form, the CDR3 reads TGTGCCAGCTCACCCCGGGGGACGGGGAACACTGAAGCTTTCTTT. This codes for CASSPRGTGNTEAFF.

The J gene is TRBJ2-7, the V gene TRBV10-3; tentatively, D is TRBD1 or TRBD2 (5 bases each). Between the trimmed V and J ends, which lost 10 bases and 7 bases, there was a span of 20 bases. From germline, CDR1 is ENHRY and CDR2 SYGVKD. The CDR3 is 13 residues long. The DNA for the CDR3 is TGTGCCACCAGGACAAGGGGAGTGGGGGAGCAGTACTTC. As protein: CATRTRGVGEQYF.

This clone came up a few times. Written as DNA, the CDR3 is TGTGCCAGCAGTGACGGGAGGTACGGAAGCAATCAGCCCCAGCATTTT. It encodes CASSDGRYGSNQPQHF. The chain has TRBV6-1 and TRBJ1-5; D is ambiguous. Per the germline V gene, CDR1 is MNHNS and CDR2 is SASEGT. The V gene lost 3 bases and the J gene lost 1 base, with 13 bases spanning the gap. There are 16 residues in the CDR3.

This chain links TRBV2 with TRBJ2-7; D may be TRBD1 (6 bases). Between the trimmed V and J ends, which lost 7 bases and 1 base, there was a span of 8 bases. Germline CDR1 SNHLY, CDR2 FYNNEI. The CDR3 sequence is 12 residues long. CDR3 DNA sequence: TGTGCCAGCAACAGGGAATCCTACGAGCAGTACTTC. Its translation is CASNRESYEQYF.

CDR3 in DNA: TGTGCCAGCAGACTAACTAACTACTACGAGCAGTACTTC. Amino acids: CASRLTNYYEQYF. The chain has TRBV6-1 and TRBJ2-7; no firm D call. The V end lost 6 bases, the J end lost 3 bases, and 12 bases lay between the germline ends. This CDR3 spans 13 amino acids. Germline loops: CDR1 MNHNS, CDR2 SASEGT.

The chain is built from TRBV5-1 and TRBJ2-1; possibly TRBD2 for D (5 bases). This CDR3 comprises 18 residues. Germline V gives CDR1 SGHRS, CDR2 YFSETQ. The germline V and J ends were trimmed by 2 bases and 1 base, with 19 bases remaining between them. The CDR3 DNA follows: TGCGCCAGCAGCTTACGACTACAGCGGCACCCATCCTACAATGAGCAGTTCTTC. This sequence encodes CASSLRLQRHPSYNEQFF.

The rearrangement links TRBV7-2 to TRBJ2-7; D call uncertain. Germline V gene data show CDR1 as SGHTA and CDR2 as FQGNSA. This CDR3 has 12 residues. V was cut by 5 bases and J by 3 bases, with 8 bases left in between. Here the CDR3 reads CASSPNFYEQYF. The CDR3 DNA reads as TGTGCCAGCAGCCCTAACTTCTACGAGCAGTACTTC.

This clone was recorded a few times. The chain joins TRBV10-1 to TRBJ2-3, with TRBD1 identical over 8 bases. CDR1 is WNHNN, CDR2 SYGVQD, per germline (reference sequence). This CDR3 is built from 16 residues. V gave up 6 bases and J gave up 2 bases; unmatched junction bases: 10. CDR3 sequence: CASRTPGTGITDTQYF. The CDR3 DNA reads as TGCGCCAGCAGGACGCCCGGGACAGGTATCACAGATACGCAGTATTTT.

The chain couples TRBV9 to TRBJ2-3; TRBD2 is a possible D gene (5 bases). Germline V gene data show CDR1 as SGDLS and CDR2 as YYNGEE. The CDR3 length is 18 residues. The V end lost 4 bases, the J end lost 0 bases, and 21 bases lay between the germline ends. CDR3 protein: CASSTPKGGLPSTDTQYF. DNA for the CDR3: TGTGCCAGCAGCACCCCCAAAGGCGGGCTGCCTAGCACAGATACGCAGTATTTT.

The chain has TRBV15 and TRBJ1-4; no clear D gene. The length of the CDR3 is 13 residues. The V end lost 1 base, the J end lost 7 bases, and 7 bases lay between the germline ends. Germline CDR1 reads LNHNV; CDR2 reads YYDKDF (reference sequence). CDR3 DNA sequence: TGTGCCACCAGCAGAGCCCAAGGTGAAAAACTGTTTTTT. Protein sequence: CATSRAQGEKLFF.

This clone has more than one count but fewer than ten. A read error is likely, as this CDR3 ends without the conserved phenylalanine or tryptophan. The limits of the CDR3 on the DNA are not certain, so only TCRdb's listed CDR3 is given. The chain employs TRBV20-1 and TRBJ2-3. Germline-derived CDR1 and CDR2 are DFQATT and SNEGSKA (reference sequence). The length of the CDR3 is 11 amino acids, counting both ends. CDR3 residues: CSAREAGSMYL.

This sequence joins TRBV5-1 and TRBJ1-2; D unclear. V was shortened by 5 bases and J by 2 bases, with 10 bases between the two germline ends. The CDR3 contains 13 residues. Germline lookup yields CDR1 SGHRS and CDR2 YFSETQ. CDR3 sequence reads: CASRTAVNYGYTF. The CDR3 region has the DNA TGCGCCAGCAGGACGGCCGTGAACTATGGCTACACCTTC.

This sequence joins TRBV19 and TRBJ1-4, with 7 bases that match TRBD1. Germline V gene sequence: CDR1 LNHDA, CDR2 SQIVND (reference sequence). The V and J ends lost 4 bases and 5 bases, in that order; junction bases with no gene match: 7. This CDR3 has 15 amino acids. Written as DNA, the CDR3 is TGTGCCAGTAGTAGATCGGGACAGTCCAATGAAAAACTGTTTTTT. Translated: CASSRSGQSNEKLFF.